A single sample is the source of the 28 T cell receptor beta chains below, sequenced in a study of blood T cells in healthy people across ages. It was with a sample-barcoded 5' primer and a J-beta primer mix that a second PCR of roughly 7 to 11 cycles was run. TCRdb recomputed calls from the 5' RACE reads with MiXCR, one row per CDR3 protein. Among over a million distinct CDR3 sequences listed, around 40% were seen once. The material sequenced was blood. These receptors were obtained from a woman between 18 and 29 years old in good health.

This clonotype has more than one count but fewer than ten. V usage is TRBV20-1 and J usage is TRBJ2-5, with TRBD2 matching 13 bases. Trimming removed 5 bases from V and 2 bases from J; junction bases left unmatched: 5. CDR1 and CDR2 from the germline V gene are DFQATT and SNEGSKA (reference sequence). The CDR3 covers 15 residues. Written as DNA, the CDR3 is TGCAGTGCTTCCGGGACTAGCGGGGTTCAAGAGACCCAGTACTTC. Its protein is CSASGTSGVQETQYF.

CDR3 sequence (DNA): TGTGCCAGCGCCCTCTACTCCTACAATGAGCAGTTCTTC. This translates into CASALYSYNEQFF. J is TRBJ2-1 and V is TRBV7-3; no clear D. The CDR3 has 13 amino acids. Per germline, CDR1 SGHTA and CDR2 FQGTGA. Trimming removed 8 bases from V and 0 bases from J, with 8 bases in between.

V is TRBV27 and J is TRBJ1-2; D not certain. Germline V gene data show CDR1 as MNHEY and CDR2 as SMNVEV (reference sequence). V shed 6 bases and J shed 3 bases, with 11 bases lying between them. The CDR3 length is 13 residues. CDR3 sequence: CASSFGSDYGYTF. DNA for the CDR3: TGTGCCAGCAGCTTCGGTTCTGACTATGGCTACACCTTC.

The CDR3 sequence: CASSFGTSGVEQYF. For the CDR3, the DNA is TGTGCCAGCAGCTTCGGGACTAGCGGGGTGGAGCAGTACTTC. The chain is built from TRBV7-8 and TRBJ2-7; 13 bases map to TRBD2. V trimming: 3 bases; J trimming: 7 bases; junction bases outside the gene matches: 3. The CDR3 runs to 14 residues. The germline CDR1 and CDR2 sequences are SGHVS and FQNEAQ.

In DNA, the CDR3 is TGTGCCTGGAGGGTAACCTCTGGGGCCAACGTCCTGACTTTC. Its translation: CAWRVTSGANVLTF. The chain joins TRBV30 to TRBJ2-6; D not certain. Germline values: CDR1 GTSNPN, CDR2 SVGIG (reference sequence). Trimming cost V 3 bases and J 0 bases, with 6 bases left between them. The CDR3 is 14 amino acids.

The chain is built from TRBV4-1 and TRBJ2-7; 10 bases agree with TRBD2. The J segment lost 1 base and the V segment lost 5 bases, leaving 14 bases of the junction unmatched. The CDR3 is made up of 18 amino acids. Germline V gene sequence: CDR1 MGHRA, CDR2 YSYEKL. CDR3 sequence: CASSKGKFLAGESYEQYF. The CDR3 nucleotides are TGCGCCAGCAGCAAAGGGAAATTTCTAGCGGGAGAATCCTACGAGCAGTACTTC.

J is TRBJ1-6 and V is TRBV6-5; possibly TRBD1 for D (5 bases). Germline CDR1 MNHEY, CDR2 SVGAGI. Between the trimmed V and J ends, which lost 0 bases and 0 bases, there was a span of 12 bases. The CDR3 sequence is 18 residues long. DNA of the CDR3: TGTGCCAGCAGTTACTCCGACGGGGCAAGCTCCTATAATTCACCCCTCCACTTT. It encodes CASSYSDGASSYNSPLHF.

This clonotype was seen many times. This chain uses TRBV4-3 with TRBJ1-5; D remains ambiguous. This CDR3 has 13 residues. Germline values: CDR1 LGHNA, CDR2 YSLEER. V dropped 1 base and J dropped 4 bases, with 5 bases sitting between them. Here the CDR3 reads CASSQGLNQPQHF. The DNA for the CDR3 is TGCGCCAGCAGCCAAGGTCTGAATCAGCCCCAGCATTTT.

This chain joins TRBV29-1 and TRBJ2-1; D not certain. V lost 7 bases and J lost 6, with 10 bases in between. The V gene's germline CDR1 is SQVTM and CDR2 ANQGSEA. This CDR3 comprises 11 residues. CDR3: CSGRVVNEQFF. CDR3 coding DNA: TGCAGCGGTCGAGTAGTCAATGAGCAGTTCTTC.

The chain is built from TRBV27 and TRBJ1-5; 7 positions agree with TRBD1. This CDR3 has 17 amino acids. Unmatched junction bases numbered 11, after V lost 6 bases and J lost 0 bases. Germline V lookup: CDR1 MNHEY, CDR2 SMNVEV (reference sequence). CDR3 amino acids: CASRPGEGADSNQPQHF. The CDR3 DNA sequence: TGTGCCAGCAGGCCCGGGGAGGGGGCCGATAGCAATCAGCCCCAGCATTTT.

The genes are TRBV11-2 and TRBJ2-5; 7 bases line up with TRBD1. The J call is in doubt because the DNA end fits TRBJ2-7 better. CDR3 length: 14 residues. Germline loops: CDR1 SGHAT, CDR2 FQNNGV. In nucleotides, the CDR3 is TGTGCCAGCAGCAAAACAGGGGCGGTAGTCGAGCAGTACTTC. It translates to CASSKTGAVVEQYF.

This chain links TRBV20-1 with TRBJ2-7; D assignment may be TRBD1 or TRBD2 (5 bases each). Germline V CDR1 and CDR2: DFQATT, SNEGSKA (reference sequence). V was trimmed by 2 bases and J by 1 base, leaving 21 bases between them. The CDR3 extends over 17 amino acids. For the CDR3, the DNA is TGCAGTGCTAGATTTCCGATTCGGGGAGACAGTTCCTACGAGCAGTACTTC. Encoded protein: CSARFPIRGDSSYEQYF.

The genes are TRBV6-6 and TRBJ2-4; tentative D call: TRBD1 (5 bases). With 6 bases removed from V and 4 bases from J, the gap between germline ends came to 16 bases. The CDR3 covers 15 residues. Germline CDR1 MNHNY, CDR2 SVGAGI (reference sequence). CDR3 in DNA: TGTGCCAGCAGATCGGACAATGTGAGGAAAAACATTCAGTACTTC. Residues: CASRSDNVRKNIQYF.

J is TRBJ1-3 and V is TRBV11-2; D not resolved. CDR1 is SGHAT and CDR2 is FQNNGV in the germline V gene. The CDR3 consists of 13 residues. V shed 4 bases and J shed 11 bases, with 15 bases lying between them. DNA of the CDR3: TGTGCCAGCAGCTCCATCCTCATTAGAGCCATATATTTT. The encoded protein is CASSSILIRAIYF.

There are a few counts of this clonotype. The genes are TRBV29-1 and TRBJ1-2; D may be TRBD1 (5 bases). V was shortened by 4 bases and J by 0 bases, with 15 bases between the two germline ends. The CDR3 is 15 amino acids. Germline CDR1 and CDR2: SQVTM and ANQGSEA. As DNA, the CDR3 is TGCAGCGTTGGGCAGGGTGAACTTACTAACTATGGCTACACCTTC. Its translation: CSVGQGELTNYGYTF.

Concerning this clonotype: The junction departs from the called germline gene at one end, perhaps through a read error. The chain joins TRBV12-3 or TRBV12-4 to TRBJ2-1; 10 bases map to TRBD1. The CDR3 extends over 15 amino acids. The CDR3 sequence: CTSSQRTGGLDEQFF. The CDR3 DNA reads TGTACCAGCAGCCAACGGACAGGGGGTCTCGATGAGCAGTTCTTC.

The sample holds a few counts of this clonotype. CDR3 DNA sequence: TGCAGCGGCCGGGGGGGTATTCGGAACAATGAGCAGTTCTTC. Protein sequence: CSGRGGIRNNEQFF. The J gene is TRBJ2-1, the V gene TRBV29-1, with TRBD2 matching 8 bases. The CDR3 spans 14 residues. With 7 bases clipped from V and 5 bases from J, the junction kept 10 bases outside the gene matches. Germline loops: CDR1 SQVTM, CDR2 ANQGSEA.

This clonotype has only a few counts. The rearrangement links TRBV20-1 to TRBJ2-1; TRBD2 matches at 13 bases. The CDR3 is 19 amino acids. Trimming took 1 base from V and 0 from J; bases not matched to a gene: 9. The germline CDR1 and CDR2 sequences are DFQATT and SNEGSKA (reference sequence). The CDR3 nucleotides read TGCAGTGCTAGAGGCGGACTAGCGGGGGCCTTGAGCTCCTACAATGAGCAGTTCTTC. Protein: CSARGGLAGALSSYNEQFF.

The chain links TRBV27 to TRBJ1-2; D remains unclear. V was cut by 4 bases and J by 8 bases, with 14 bases left in between. Per the germline V gene, CDR1 is MNHEY and CDR2 is SMNVEV (reference sequence). CDR3 length equals 13 residues. The CDR3 coding sequence is TGTGCCAGCAGTTGGACGACCGGTTCGGGCTACACCTTC. It translates to CASSWTTGSGYTF.

V gene TRBV12-3 or TRBV12-4 combines with J gene TRBJ2-7; 7 bases align to TRBD1. The CDR3 is made up of 15 amino acids. Losses at the gene ends were 0 bases for V and 2 bases for J; bases not matched to a gene: 4. The CDR3 DNA follows: TGTGCCAGCAGTTTAGCCACAGGGGCTCCCTACGAGCAGTACTTC. Amino acid sequence: CASSLATGAPYEQYF.

This clonotype was observed a few times. The rearrangement joins TRBV7-9 to TRBJ2-5, with 7 bases aligning to TRBD1. The CDR3 sequence is 15 residues long. V was clipped by 2 bases and J by 5 bases; unmatched bases: 8. CDR1 and CDR2 from the germline V gene are SEHNR and FQNEAQ (reference sequence). The CDR3 spells CASSLWTGSVETQYF. Written as DNA, the CDR3 is TGTGCCAGCAGCTTATGGACAGGCTCCGTGGAGACCCAGTACTTC.

A note on this clonotype: Mismatch with germline at one junction end may stem from a read error. In DNA, the CDR3 is TGTGCCAGCAGTTACGGGACTAGCGGGACCACAGATGCGCAGTATTTT. It encodes CASSYGTSGTTDAQYF. The chain employs TRBV6-5 and TRBJ2-3; 13 bases match TRBD2. CDR1 is MNHEY, CDR2 SVGAGI, per germline. This CDR3 spans 16 amino acids.

The chain joins TRBV5-1 to TRBJ2-3, with a possible D match to TRBD1 (6 bases). With 7 bases removed from V and 7 bases from J, the gap between germline ends came to 19 bases. The CDR3 has 14 residues. Germline V gene sequence: CDR1 SGHRS, CDR2 YFSETQ. The CDR3 coding sequence is TGCGCCAGCTCCGACCGGGACAAAGTGTATACGCAGTATTTT. Protein product: CASSDRDKVYTQYF.

This clonotype was seen a handful of times. The rearrangement links TRBV12-3 or TRBV12-4 to TRBJ2-5; weak D call: TRBD1 (6 bases). CDR3 size: 16 residues. V lost 3 bases and J 7 bases, leaving 21 bases between the germline ends. As DNA, the CDR3 is TGTGCCAGCAGTTTCAACCGCCGGACAGTGCCCGGGACCCAGTACTTC. Translating gives CASSFNRRTVPGTQYF.

The chain employs TRBV11-2 and TRBJ2-7; TRBD1 might be the D (6 bases). From germline, CDR1 is SGHAT and CDR2 FQNNGV. The CDR3 is made up of 14 amino acids. V shed 5 bases and J shed 2 bases, with 13 bases lying between them. The CDR3 coding sequence is TGTGCCAGCAGCCCGATGGACAGAGCCTACGAGCAGTACTTC. This gives the protein CASSPMDRAYEQYF.

The chain joins TRBV20-1 to TRBJ2-5, with D perhaps matching TRBD2 (6 bases). The J call may be faulty, since TRBJ2-1 better matches the DNA end. CDR1 is DFQATT and CDR2 is SNEGSKA in the germline V gene (reference sequence). CDR3 size: 15 residues. CDR3 DNA sequence: TGCAGTGCTAGCCCAGCGGGCTGGTACCAAGAGACCCAGTTCTTC. Its protein is CSASPAGWYQETQFF.

This clonotype was counted only a few times. The chain is built from TRBV4-3 and TRBJ2-2, with TRBD1 matching over 8 bases. CDR1 is LGHNA and CDR2 is YSLEER in the germline V gene. The length of the CDR3 is 14 residues. J was trimmed by 7 bases and V by 7 bases; bases with no gene match: 8. DNA of the CDR3: TGCGCCAGCATCGGACAGGGACAAGTCGGGGAGCTGTTTTTT. Its translation is CASIGQGQVGELFF.

The chain recombines TRBV5-1 with TRBJ2-6; D ambiguous. CDR3 length equals 15 residues. The ends were cut back, 4 bases at V and 2 bases at J, with 10 bases in the middle. CDR1 and CDR2 (germline): SGHRS, YFSETQ. The CDR3 sequence is CASSTDIAGANVLTF. Here the CDR3 DNA reads TGCGCCAGCAGCACAGACATTGCTGGGGCCAACGTCCTGACTTTC.